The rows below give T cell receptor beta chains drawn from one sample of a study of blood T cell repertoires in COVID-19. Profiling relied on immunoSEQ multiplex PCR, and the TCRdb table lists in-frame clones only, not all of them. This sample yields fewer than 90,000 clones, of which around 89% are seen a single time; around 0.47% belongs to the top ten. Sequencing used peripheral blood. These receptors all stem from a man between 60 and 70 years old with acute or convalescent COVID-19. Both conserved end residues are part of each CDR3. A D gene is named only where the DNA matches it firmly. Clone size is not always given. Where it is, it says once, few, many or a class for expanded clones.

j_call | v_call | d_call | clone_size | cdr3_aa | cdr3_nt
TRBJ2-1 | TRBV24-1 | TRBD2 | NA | CATSPVAGDQNEQFF | TGTGCCACCAGTCCCGTAGCGGGAGATCAGAATGAGCAGTTCTTC
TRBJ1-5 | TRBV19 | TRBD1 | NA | CASSNPGQPTRRGYSNQPQHF | TGTGCCAGTAGTAACCCGGGACAGCCTACTCGGAGGGGGTATAGCAATCAGCCCCAGCATTTT
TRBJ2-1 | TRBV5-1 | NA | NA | CASSLAAAELYDEQFF | TGCGCCAGCAGCTTGGCTGCAGCGGAACTTTACGATGAGCAGTTCTTC
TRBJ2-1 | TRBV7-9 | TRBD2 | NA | CASSSGTSGDWNEQFF | TGTGCCAGCAGCTCGGGGACTAGCGGGGACTGGAATGAGCAGTTCTTC
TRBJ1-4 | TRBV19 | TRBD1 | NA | CASSMRTGGDEKLFF | TGTGCCAGTAGTATGAGGACAGGCGGAGATGAAAAACTGTTTTTT
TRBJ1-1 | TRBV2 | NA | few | CASSAGRTEAFF | TGTGCCAGCAGTGCAGGTCGCACTGAAGCTTTCTTT
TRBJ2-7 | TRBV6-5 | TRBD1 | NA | CASSRTGIAYEQYF | TGTGCCAGCAGTCGGACAGGGATCGCCTACGAGCAGTACTTC
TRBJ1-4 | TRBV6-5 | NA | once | CAINGGINEKLFF | TGTGCCATTAACGGGGGGATCAATGAAAAACTGTTTTTT
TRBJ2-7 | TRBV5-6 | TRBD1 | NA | CASSQGAGYEQYF | TGTGCCAGCAGCCAGGGGGCCGGTTACGAGCAGTACTTC
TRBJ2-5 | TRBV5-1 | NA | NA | CASSTGIPGETQYF | TGCGCCAGCAGCACCGGGATTCCTGGAGAGACCCAGTACTTC
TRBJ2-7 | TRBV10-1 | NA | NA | CASSATGYEQYF | TGCGCCAGCTCTGCGACGGGCTACGAGCAGTACTTC
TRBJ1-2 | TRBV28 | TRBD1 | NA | CASSPIKGAGSYGYTF | TGTGCCAGCAGTCCAATCAAGGGGGCAGGGTCCTATGGCTACACCTTC
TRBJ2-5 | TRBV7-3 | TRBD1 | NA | CASSSTGGWEETQYF | TGTGCCAGCAGCTCAACAGGGGGCTGGGAAGAGACCCAGTACTTC
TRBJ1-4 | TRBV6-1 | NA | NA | CASSEEPPGNRVWKLFF | TGTGCCAGCAGTGAAGAACCCCCCGGGAACAGGGTGTGGAAACTGTTTTTT
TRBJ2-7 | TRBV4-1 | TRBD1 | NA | CASSQDLGTGGSGLNF | TGCGCCAGCAGCCAAGATCTAGGGACAGGGGGCTCCGGGTTGAACTTC
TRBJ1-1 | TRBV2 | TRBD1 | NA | CASRAGDRGGTEAFF | TGTGCCAGCAGAGCTGGAGACAGGGGGGGTACTGAAGCTTTCTTT
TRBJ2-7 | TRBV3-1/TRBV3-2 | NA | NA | CASSQGPFLTYEQYF | TGTGCCAGCAGCCAAGGTCCGTTCTTAACCTACGAGCAGTACTTC
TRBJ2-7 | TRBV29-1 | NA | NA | CSVGQVSGYEQYF | TGCAGCGTTGGGCAGGTTTCGGGATACGAGCAGTACTTC
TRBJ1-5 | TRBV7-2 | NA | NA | CASSLKGFGNQPQHF | TGTGCCAGCAGCTTGAAGGGGTTCGGGAATCAGCCCCAGCATTTT
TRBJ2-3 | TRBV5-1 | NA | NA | CASSLDGTSTDTQYF | TGCGCCAGCAGCTTGGACGGGACTAGCACAGATACGCAGTATTTT
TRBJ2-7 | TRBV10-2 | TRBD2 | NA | CASRVTLSGSGYEQYF | TGCGCCAGCAGGGTTACTCTTAGCGGGAGTGGGTACGAGCAGTACTTC
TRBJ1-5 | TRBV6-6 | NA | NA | CASSYSGLRNQPQHF | TGTGCCAGCAGTTACTCAGGACTTAGAAATCAGCCCCAGCATTTT
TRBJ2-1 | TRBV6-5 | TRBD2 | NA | CASSYSGTTYNEQFF | TGTGCCAGCAGTTACTCAGGGACTACTTACAATGAGCAGTTCTTC
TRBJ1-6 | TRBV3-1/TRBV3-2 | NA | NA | CASSQVDRNSPLHF | TGTGCCAGCAGCCAAGTTGACAGGAATTCACCCCTCCACTTT
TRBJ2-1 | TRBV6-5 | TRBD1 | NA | CASKRTGSNEQFF | TGTGCCAGCAAAAGGACAGGGTCCAATGAGCAGTTCTTC
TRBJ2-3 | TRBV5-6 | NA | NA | CASSLWTTGTQYF | TGTGCCAGCAGCTTATGGACAACGGGTACGCAGTATTTT
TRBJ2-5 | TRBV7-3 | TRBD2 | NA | CASSPLAGVETQYF | TGTGCCAGCAGCCCCTTAGCGGGGGTAGAGACCCAGTACTTC
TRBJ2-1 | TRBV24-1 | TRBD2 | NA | CATSDLASGGSGEQFF | TGTGCCACCAGTGATTTAGCTAGCGGGGGTTCGGGCGAGCAGTTCTTC
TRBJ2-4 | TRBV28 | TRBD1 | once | CASRIRGPDIQYF | TGTGCCAGCAGAATCAGGGGGCCGGACATTCAGTACTTC